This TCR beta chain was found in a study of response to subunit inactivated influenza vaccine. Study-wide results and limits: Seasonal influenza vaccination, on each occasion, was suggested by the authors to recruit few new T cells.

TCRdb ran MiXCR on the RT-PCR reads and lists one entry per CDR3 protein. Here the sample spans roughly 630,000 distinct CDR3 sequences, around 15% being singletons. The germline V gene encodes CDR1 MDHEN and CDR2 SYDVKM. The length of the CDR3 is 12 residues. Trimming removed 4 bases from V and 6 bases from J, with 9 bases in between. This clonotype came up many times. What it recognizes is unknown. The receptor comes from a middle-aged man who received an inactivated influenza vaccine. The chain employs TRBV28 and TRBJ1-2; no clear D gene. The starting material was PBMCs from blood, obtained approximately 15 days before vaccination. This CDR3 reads CASSSQDHGYTF. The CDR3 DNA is TGTGCCAGCAGTTCTCAGGATCATGGCTACACCTTC.